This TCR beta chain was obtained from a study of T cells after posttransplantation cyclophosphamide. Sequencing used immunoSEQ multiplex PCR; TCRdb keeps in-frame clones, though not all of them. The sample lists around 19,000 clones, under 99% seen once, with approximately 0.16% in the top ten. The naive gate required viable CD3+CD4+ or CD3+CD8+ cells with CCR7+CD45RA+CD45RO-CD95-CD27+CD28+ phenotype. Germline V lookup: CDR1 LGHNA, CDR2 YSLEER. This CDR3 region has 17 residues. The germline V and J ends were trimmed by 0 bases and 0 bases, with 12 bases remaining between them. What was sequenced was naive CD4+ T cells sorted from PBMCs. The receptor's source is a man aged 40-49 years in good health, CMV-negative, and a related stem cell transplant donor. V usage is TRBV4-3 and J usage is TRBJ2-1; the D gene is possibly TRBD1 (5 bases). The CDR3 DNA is TGCGCCAGCAGCCAAGACCCAGGGCGGAGCTCCTACAATGAGCAGTTCTTC. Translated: CASSQDPGRSSYNEQFF.